One sample yielded the 31 T cell receptor beta chains listed below, sequenced in a study of monozygotic twins with inflammatory bowel disease. TCRdb re-analyzed the 5' RACE reads; it lists each CDR3 protein once, without DNA. In total, the table holds fewer than 550,000 distinct CDR3 sequences. The sample comprised blood. The receptors here all came from a human donor with ulcerative colitis or Crohn's disease, or a healthy co-twin of an affected twin (not recorded which).

The V and J genes are TRBV7-8 and TRBJ2-5; TCRdb indicates TRBD2, and absent DNA this call remains unverified. This CDR3 comprises 18 residues. The germline CDR1 and CDR2 sequences are SGHVS and FQNEAQ. The CDR3 sequence: CASSLERGSGSLKETQYF. The variable domain in full, with the rest retrieved from reference TRBV7-8 and TRBJ2-5, is GAGVSQSPRYKVAKRGQDVALRCDPISGHVSLFWYQQALGQGPEFLTYFQNEAQLDKSGLPSDRFFAERPEGSVSTLKIQRTQQEDSAVYLCASSLERGSGSLKETQYFGPGTRLLVL.

The genes are TRBV7-9 and TRBJ2-5; the TCRdb D gene call, TRBD2, has no DNA to confirm it. The CDR3 length is 18 residues. Looked up from germline, CDR1 is SEHNR and CDR2 is FQNEAQ (reference sequence). Here the CDR3 reads CASSFLGTRGLYQETQYF.

The chain combines TRBV5-1 with TRBJ2-7; the TRBD2 assignment by TCRdb is unverifiable without DNA. The CDR3 is 14 amino acids. CDR1 is SGHRS and CDR2 is YFSETQ in the germline V gene. CDR3 sequence reads: CASSLDRARYEQYF.

This chain links TRBV5-1 with TRBJ1-4. The CDR3 contains 15 residues. Germline CDR1 reads SGHRS; CDR2 reads YFSETQ. CDR3 in amino acids: CASSEQSAVGEKLFF.

The genes are TRBV5-1 and TRBJ1-5; TCRdb's D gene call, TRBD1, goes unchecked for lack of DNA. The germline CDR1 and CDR2 sequences are SGHRS and YFSETQ. This CDR3 is 14 amino acids long. CDR3 amino acids: CASSLQGPDQPQHF. The entire variable domain, with the rest obtained from reference TRBV5-1 and TRBJ1-5, is as follows: KAGVTQTPRYLIKTRGQQVTLSCSPISGHRSVSWYQQTPGQGLQFLFEYFSETQRNKGNFPGRFSGRQFSNSRSEMNVSTLELGDSALYLCASSLQGPDQPQHFGDGTRLSIL.

The chain is built from TRBV19 and TRBJ1-4; TCRdb designates TRBD1, a call that cannot be tested without DNA. CDR3 length: 15 amino acids. Germline V gene data show CDR1 as LNHDA and CDR2 as SQIVND (reference sequence). CDR3 in amino acids: CASSIVNRGNEKLFF.

The chain carries TRBV6-1 and TRBJ2-1; TCRdb proposes TRBD2, but this gene call is untestable without DNA. Germline CDR1 reads MNHNS; CDR2 reads SASEGT. The CDR3 runs to 16 residues. The CDR3 is CASSPRLTSAVHEQFF.

The rearrangement links TRBV20-1 to TRBJ1-4; TCRdb's assignment of TRBD1 cannot be checked, as there is no DNA. The CDR3 has 14 amino acids. Germline V lookup: CDR1 DFQATT, CDR2 SNEGSKA (reference sequence). The CDR3: CSATKGLANEKLFF.

This chain links TRBV27 with TRBJ2-7; TCRdb indicates TRBD1, and absent DNA this call remains unverified. The germline V gene has CDR1 MNHEY and CDR2 SMNVEV (reference sequence). This CDR3 spans 15 amino acids. The CDR3 reads CASSVTGMGTYEQYF.

The chain links TRBV6-1 to TRBJ2-5; TCRdb indicates TRBD1, and absent DNA this call remains unverified. The CDR3 runs to 14 residues. In germline, CDR1 is MNHNS, CDR2 SASEGT. The CDR3 reads CDSSDRGSIETQYF.

This chain connects TRBV7-2 to TRBJ2-7. This CDR3 contains 11 residues. In germline, CDR1 is SGHTA, CDR2 FQGNSA. The CDR3 protein is CASSLLDEQYF.

The CDR3 sequence is CASSQEEGVVTGELFF. The chain uses TRBV4-3 and TRBJ2-2; absent DNA, TCRdb's TRBD1 call cannot be checked. This CDR3 has 16 residues. Germline CDR1 LGHNA, CDR2 YSLEER.

This chain uses TRBV18 with TRBJ2-1; TCRdb's D gene call, TRBD2, goes unchecked for lack of DNA. Germline V gene data show CDR1 as KGHSH and CDR2 as LQKENI. This CDR3 is built from 15 residues. The CDR3 is CASALLSGVYNEQFF.

This rearrangement joins TRBV2 to TRBJ2-7; no DNA is available, so the TRBD1 call from TCRdb remains unchecked. The CDR3 contains 14 residues. Germline V gives CDR1 SNHLY, CDR2 FYNNEI. CDR3 residues: CATAEDRMYHEQYF.

The rearrangement joins TRBV5-1 to TRBJ2-1. The CDR3 totals 15 residues. Germline CDR1 SGHRS, CDR2 YFSETQ. The CDR3: CASSLGHLSDGEQFF.

V usage is TRBV6-1 and J usage is TRBJ1-1; the TCRdb D gene call, TRBD1, has no DNA to confirm it. This CDR3 is 16 amino acids long. Germline-derived CDR1 and CDR2 are MNHNS and SASEGT. The CDR3 sequence: CASIRAGTEYITEAFF.

The V call is TRBV5-6, the J call TRBJ1-1; TCRdb's D call, TRBD1, is unchecked because there is no DNA. CDR3 size: 16 residues. Germline V gives CDR1 SGHDT, CDR2 YYEEEE. The CDR3 sequence: CASKNSAPGRDTEAFF.

The chain links TRBV7-2 to TRBJ2-3; TCRdb gives TRBD2 as the D gene, but with no DNA this cannot be confirmed. Per germline, CDR1 SGHTA and CDR2 FQGNSA. The CDR3 runs to 16 residues. The CDR3 is CASSLGILASPDTQYF.

This chain connects TRBV14 to TRBJ1-1; TCRdb's D gene call, TRBD1, goes unchecked for lack of DNA. The CDR3 contains 14 residues. Germline V gives CDR1 SGHDN, CDR2 FVKESK. This CDR3 is CASSQLTLGAEAFF.

The gene calls are TRBV5-8 and TRBJ2-1. CDR3 length: 15 amino acids. CDR1 and CDR2 from the germline V gene are SGHTS and YDEGEE. The CDR3 loop is CASTLGGFSYNEQFF.

The V gene is TRBV18, the J gene TRBJ1-3. Germline lookup yields CDR1 KGHSH and CDR2 LQKENI. This CDR3 is 16 amino acids long. The chain's CDR3 is CASSPPGGTSGNTIYF.

The rearrangement joins TRBV3-1 to TRBJ2-1; checking the TCRdb D call of TRBD1 is not possible without DNA. The CDR3 consists of 14 residues. The germline gives CDR1 LGHDT, CDR2 YNNKEL (reference sequence). CDR3 sequence reads: CASRRDGNYNEQFF.

The V and J genes are TRBV7-2 and TRBJ2-7. Germline CDR1 reads SGHTA; CDR2 reads FQGNSA. CDR3 length: 16 residues. CDR3 sequence: CASSFHIPGGSYEQYF.

This chain joins TRBV29-1 and TRBJ2-7; lacking DNA, the TRBD2 call made by TCRdb goes unchecked. Germline V CDR1 and CDR2: SQVTM, ANQGSEA. The CDR3 loop spans 12 amino acids. CDR3 protein: CSVEAGLYEQYF.

V gene TRBV9 combines with J gene TRBJ2-1; the D call from TCRdb, TRBD1, cannot be confirmed without DNA. The germline gives CDR1 SGDLS, CDR2 YYNGEE. CDR3 length: 15 residues. The CDR3 is CASSVGQGAYNKQFF.

This rearrangement joins TRBV5-1 to TRBJ2-1; there is no DNA to check the TCRdb D call of TRBD2. CDR3 size: 15 residues. Germline-derived CDR1 and CDR2 are SGHRS and YFSETQ. The CDR3 spells CASSKLAGGLDEQFF.

The chain is built from TRBV5-5 and TRBJ1-2. CDR1 is SGHKS and CDR2 is YYEKEE in the germline V gene (reference sequence). This CDR3 is built from 12 residues. The CDR3 sequence is CASSFRSYGYTF.

CDR3 residues: CASSPNGIADTQYF. The chain employs TRBV18 and TRBJ2-3; checking the TCRdb D call of TRBD1 is not possible without DNA. There are 14 residues in the CDR3. CDR1 KGHSH and CDR2 LQKENI come from the germline V gene.

The rearrangement uses TRBV29-1 and TRBJ2-7; TCRdb selects TRBD2, and the lack of DNA leaves this call unchecked. This CDR3 has 11 residues. Germline CDR1 reads SQVTM; CDR2 reads ANQGSEA. The CDR3 spells CSVRLAYEQYF.

The CDR3: CASSQARAANTGELFF. J is TRBJ2-2 and V is TRBV4-2; TCRdb selects TRBD2, and the lack of DNA leaves this call unchecked. From germline, CDR1 is LGHNA and CDR2 YNFKEQ. The CDR3 loop spans 16 amino acids.

The rearrangement uses TRBV28 and TRBJ1-5; TCRdb calls TRBD1, which cannot be checked without DNA. This CDR3 has 15 amino acids. Germline CDR1 reads MDHEN; CDR2 reads SYDVKM. The CDR3 loop is CASSPLTGLRQPQHF.